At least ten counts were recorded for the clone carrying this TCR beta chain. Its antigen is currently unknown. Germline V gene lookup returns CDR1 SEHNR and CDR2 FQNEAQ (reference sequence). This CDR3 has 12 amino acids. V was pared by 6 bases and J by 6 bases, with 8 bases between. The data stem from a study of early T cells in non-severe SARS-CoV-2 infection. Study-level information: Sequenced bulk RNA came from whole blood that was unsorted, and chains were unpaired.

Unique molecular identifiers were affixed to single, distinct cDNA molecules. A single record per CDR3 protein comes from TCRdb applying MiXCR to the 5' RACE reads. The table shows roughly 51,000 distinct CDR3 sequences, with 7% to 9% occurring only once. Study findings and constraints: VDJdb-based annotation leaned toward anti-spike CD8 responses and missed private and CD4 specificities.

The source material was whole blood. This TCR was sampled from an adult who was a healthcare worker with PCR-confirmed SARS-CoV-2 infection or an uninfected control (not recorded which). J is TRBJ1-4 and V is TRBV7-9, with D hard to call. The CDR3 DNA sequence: TGTGCCAGCAGTCCCCCTGATGAAAAACTGTTTTTT. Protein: CASSPPDEKLFF.